The 6 T cell receptor beta chains given below trace back to one sample, sequenced in a study of OX40 agonist ivuxolimab in advanced cancers. Sequencing was performed with immunoSEQ multiplex PCR; in TCRdb, only in-frame clones are kept and a portion is missing. The sample has 75,000 to 90,000 clones, roughly nine tenths seen once. Sequencing used CD4+ or CD8+ T cells sorted from blood, obtained in a trial of the OX40 agonist ivuxolimab. Receptors originate from an adult with an advanced solid tumor such as melanoma, head and neck, liver or kidney cancer.

This chain joins TRBV11-1 and TRBJ2-3; either TRBD1 or TRBD2 may supply D (5 bases each). V shed 5 bases and J shed 2 bases, with 17 bases lying between them. The germline V gene encodes CDR1 SGHAT and CDR2 FQDESV (reference sequence). The length of the CDR3 is 16 residues. The CDR3 region has the DNA TGTGCCAGCAGCCTTTACCGGGGCGTCGACACAGATACGCAGTATTTT. It is translated as CASSLYRGVDTDTQYF.

The chain is built from TRBV29-1 and TRBJ2-3; TRBD2 is a possible D gene (6 bases). V shed 3 bases and J shed 3 bases, with 13 bases lying between them. The CDR3 is 14 amino acids. CDR1 and CDR2 from the germline V gene are SQVTM and ANQGSEA. This CDR3 reads CSVEVSGVTDTQYF. CDR3 nucleotide sequence: TGCAGCGTTGAGGTTAGCGGAGTAACAGATACGCAGTATTTT.

The gene calls are TRBV7-9 and TRBJ2-5; 10 nucleotides agree with TRBD2. Trimming took 3 bases from V and 2 from J; bases not matched to a gene: 3. This CDR3 spans 15 amino acids. The germline CDR1 and CDR2 sequences are SEHNR and FQNEAQ (reference sequence). The CDR3 loop reads CASSFSGGEQETQYF. The CDR3 bases are TGTGCCAGCAGCTTCAGCGGGGGGGAGCAAGAGACCCAGTACTTC.

This clone was recorded once. This chain links TRBV9 with TRBJ1-2; D is uncertain. Trimming removed 0 bases at V and 3 bases at J, with 9 bases between. The germline V gene encodes CDR1 SGDLS and CDR2 YYNGEE. The length of the CDR3 is 14 residues. In DNA form, the CDR3 reads TGTGCCAGCAGCGTAGACCTAGTCTACTATGGCTACACCTTC. This encodes CASSVDLVYYGYTF.

V gene TRBV9 combines with J gene TRBJ2-3, with D maybe TRBD2 (6 bases). This CDR3 has 13 amino acids. V shed 2 bases and J shed 6 bases, with 10 bases lying between them. CDR1 and CDR2 (germline): SGDLS, YYNGEE. Here the CDR3 reads CASSVGSGDTQYF. As DNA, the CDR3 is TGTGCCAGCAGCGTCGGGAGCGGCGATACGCAGTATTTT.

The chain is built from TRBV6-6 and TRBJ1-2; TRBD1 aligns across 8 bases. CDR3 length equals 16 residues. Trimming removed 0 bases from V and 0 bases from J; junction bases left unmatched: 3. Germline CDR1 reads MNHNY; CDR2 reads SVGAGI (reference sequence). CDR3: CASSYSKGQANYGYTF. CDR3 coding DNA: TGTGCCAGCAGTTACTCCAAGGGACAGGCTAACTATGGCTACACCTTC.